The 25 T cell receptor beta chains listed next were all sequenced from one sample in a study of blood T cell repertoires in COVID-19. Sequencing used immunoSEQ multiplex PCR; TCRdb keeps in-frame clones, though not all of them. This table holds 240,000 or so clones, about nine tenths found once. The sequenced material came from peripheral blood. The receptors here all came from a man aged 55-75 years who had recovered from COVID-19.

The rearrangement links TRBV5-1 to TRBJ2-2; D gene unclear. CDR1 and CDR2 (germline): SGHRS, YFSETQ. V shed 6 bases and J shed 3 bases, with 15 bases lying between them. The CDR3 is 15 residues long. The DNA for the CDR3 is TGCGCCAGCATCAGAGGCCCCCGGGACACCGGGGAGCTGTTTTTT. This codes for CASIRGPRDTGELFF.

This CDR3 is CASSQGSPGGTQYF. The CDR3 DNA sequence: TGCGCCAGCAGCCAGGGCAGCCCAGGGGGGACCCAGTACTTC. The gene calls are TRBV5-1 and TRBJ2-5; 7 bases map to TRBD1. This CDR3 spans 14 amino acids. The junction had 10 bases not matched to a gene; V was cut back by 4 bases and J by 7 bases. The germline CDR1 and CDR2 sequences are SGHRS and YFSETQ.

V is TRBV4-1 and J is TRBJ1-2, with 10 nucleotides matching TRBD1. Looked up from germline, CDR1 is MGHRA and CDR2 is YSYEKL. The CDR3 is 13 amino acids. The V gene end was trimmed by 6 bases and the J gene end by 8 bases; junction bases not matched to a gene: 6. CDR3 nucleotide sequence: TGCGCCAGCAGAGGGGACAGGGGTGGGGGCTACACCTTC. This codes for CASRGDRGGGYTF.

V and J are TRBV24-1 and TRBJ1-5, with D perhaps TRBD1 (5 bases). The CDR3 covers 15 residues. V was clipped by 9 bases and J by 7 bases, with 21 bases between them. Germline V gene sequence: CDR1 KGHDR, CDR2 SFDVKD. In DNA form, the CDR3 reads TGTGCCACCCGAGCCGAGGGACTGGGGGACCAGCCCCAGCATTTT. Its protein is CATRAEGLGDQPQHF.

As DNA, the CDR3 is TGTGCCAGCAGTTTATTTGGGACAGGGGGCGATCAGCCCCAGCATTTT. Residues: CASSLFGTGGDQPQHF. The rearrangement uses TRBV27 and TRBJ1-5, with 12 bases identical to TRBD1. This CDR3 contains 16 residues. V was pared by 1 base and J by 5 bases, with 3 bases of the junction left unmatched. Germline assignment: CDR1 MNHEY and CDR2 SMNVEV (reference sequence).

The chain couples TRBV19 to TRBJ2-3; weak D call: TRBD1 (7 bases). V was trimmed by 3 bases and J by 5 bases, leaving 12 bases between them. The CDR3 is 14 amino acids. The V gene's germline CDR1 is LNHDA and CDR2 SQIVND (reference sequence). CDR3 protein: CASSIDREVDTQYF. The CDR3 DNA is TGTGCCAGTAGTATCGACAGGGAGGTAGATACGCAGTATTTT.

This chain uses TRBV19 with TRBJ1-3; 9 bases match TRBD1. After removal of 11 bases from V and 7 bases from J, the junction contained 6 bases not matched to a gene. CDR3 size: 12 residues. Germline CDR1 reads LNHDA; CDR2 reads SQIVND (reference sequence). CDR3 nucleotides: TGTGCCGGCGAAGGACAGGGGAACACCATATATTTT. Encoded protein: CAGEGQGNTIYF. The entire variable domain, with the rest obtained from reference TRBV19 and TRBJ1-3, is as follows: DGGITQSPKYLFRKEGQNVTLSCEQNLNHDAMYWYRQDPGQGLRLIYYSQIVNDFQKGDIAEGYSVSREKKESFPLTVTSAQKNPTAFYLCAGEGQGNTIYFGEGSWLTVV.

V usage is TRBV2 and J usage is TRBJ2-7, with TRBD2 matching over 7 bases. The CDR3 runs 18 residues. The V and J ends lost 2 bases and 1 base, in that order; junction bases with no gene match: 14. CDR1 is SNHLY, CDR2 FYNNEI, per germline. CDR3 coding DNA: TGTGCCAGCAGTGAACTTTCTCCAGCGGGAAACCCTTCCTACGAGCAGTACTTC. It translates to CASSELSPAGNPSYEQYF.

This chain connects TRBV7-8 to TRBJ2-1; the D gene is possibly TRBD2 (6 bases). CDR1 and CDR2 from the germline V gene are SGHVS and FQNEAQ. The CDR3 contains 15 residues. With 2 bases removed from V and 7 bases from J, the gap between germline ends came to 15 bases. CDR3 nucleotide sequence: TGTGCCAGCAGCTTACTAGCGACCTGGGGGAATGAGCAGTTCTTC. This sequence encodes CASSLLATWGNEQFF.

The chain uses TRBV27 and TRBJ1-3, with D unclear. There are 14 residues in the CDR3. V lost 6 bases to trimming and J lost 4 bases, with 13 bases between them. Per germline, CDR1 MNHEY and CDR2 SMNVEV (reference sequence). The CDR3 DNA reads TGTGCCAGCAGCCGAAGCCCACGAGGAAACACCATATATTTT. Translation: CASSRSPRGNTIYF.

The chain links TRBV7-2 to TRBJ2-2; the D gene is possibly TRBD1 (6 bases). The CDR3 has 15 residues. Germline V gives CDR1 SGHTA, CDR2 FQGNSA. V lost 1 base and J lost 1, with 7 bases in between. CDR3 sequence (DNA): TGTGCCAGCAGCTTAGGGGGACAGAACACCGGGGAGCTGTTTTTT. Encoded protein: CASSLGGQNTGELFF.

V gene TRBV12-3 or TRBV12-4 combines with J gene TRBJ1-2, with D possibly matching TRBD1 (5 bases). CDR3 size: 12 residues. V was trimmed by 7 bases and J by 6 bases, leaving 12 bases between them. The CDR3 here is CASKDSVHGYTF. The CDR3 DNA is TGTGCCAGCAAAGACAGTGTCCATGGCTACACCTTC.

With respect to this clone: Other DNA variants within this sample encode the same CDR3. This chain connects TRBV2 to TRBJ1-6, with no clear D. CDR3 size: 13 residues. Germline CDR1 and CDR2: SNHLY and FYNNEI. The V end was cut by 8 bases, the J end by 0 bases, with 5 bases between. The CDR3 protein is CASSTSYNSPLHF. CDR3 sequence (DNA): TGTGCCAGCTCTACCTCCTATAATTCACCCCTCCACTTT.

The chain combines TRBV5-1 with TRBJ1-2; TRBD1 matches at 10 bases. J was trimmed by 2 bases and V by 5 bases; bases with no gene match: 9. CDR3 size: 16 residues. Germline CDR1 is SGHRS and CDR2 is YFSETQ. The CDR3 sequence: CASRSGTGVTNYGYTF. The CDR3 nucleotides are TGCGCCAGCAGGTCCGGGACAGGGGTTACCAACTATGGCTACACCTTC. Complete variable domain (other parts from reference TRBV5-1 and TRBJ1-2): KAGVTQTPRYLIKTRGQQVTLSCSPISGHRSVSWYQQTPGQGLQFLFEYFSETQRNKGNFPGRFSGRQFSNSRSEMNVSTLELGDSALYLCASRSGTGVTNYGYTFGSGTRLTVV.

The chain couples TRBV9 to TRBJ1-2, with no clear D. This CDR3 is 15 amino acids long. Trimming left V 3 bases short and J 4 bases short, with 16 bases between. Germline V gene lookup returns CDR1 SGDLS and CDR2 YYNGEE. The CDR3 protein is CASSAWASALYGYTF. CDR3 nucleotide sequence: TGTGCCAGCAGCGCCTGGGCCTCCGCCCTCTATGGCTACACCTTC.

The CDR3 sequence: CASSVADRPNYGYTF. The CDR3 region has the DNA TGTGCCAGCAGCGTAGCTGACAGGCCGAACTATGGCTACACCTTC. The chain is built from TRBV9 and TRBJ1-2; a possible D gene is TRBD1 (6 bases). This CDR3 spans 15 amino acids. The germline V gene has CDR1 SGDLS and CDR2 YYNGEE. Trimming pared 0 bases from V and 2 bases from J, leaving 11 bases between. Combining the CDR3 with reference TRBV9 and TRBJ1-2 gives the whole variable domain DSGVTQTPKHLITATGQRVTLRCSPRSGDLSVYWYQQSLDQGLQFLIQYYNGEERAKGNILERFSAQQFPDLHSELNLSSLELGDSALYFCASSVADRPNYGYTFGSGTRLTVV.

V gene TRBV7-9 combines with J gene TRBJ2-3, with 7 bases identical to TRBD1. J gave up 1 base and V 10 bases, and 2 bases lay outside the gene matches. The CDR3 totals 12 residues. Germline CDR1 reads SEHNR; CDR2 reads FQNEAQ (reference sequence). The CDR3 nucleotides are TGTGCCACCCAGGGGGGCACAGATACGCAGTATTTT. It encodes CATQGGTDTQYF.

This chain joins TRBV24-1 and TRBJ1-2, with 10 bases fitting TRBD1. Germline loops: CDR1 KGHDR, CDR2 SFDVKD. The CDR3 runs to 15 residues. The trim removed 4 bases at V and 10 bases at J, leaving 11 bases unmatched. This CDR3 is CATSDPRTGGVFYTF. The CDR3 coding sequence is TGTGCCACCAGTGACCCTAGGACAGGGGGGGTGTTCTACACCTTC.

The chain uses TRBV24-1 and TRBJ2-5; possibly TRBD1 for D (6 bases). Trimming removed 11 bases from V and 4 bases from J, with 16 bases in between. There are 13 residues in the CDR3. The germline gives CDR1 KGHDR, CDR2 SFDVKD. The DNA of the CDR3 is TGTGCCAAGAGCCCTCGCAGGGGAGAGACCCAGTACTTC. Amino acid sequence: CAKSPRRGETQYF.

The chain links TRBV5-1 to TRBJ2-5; possible D gene TRBD2, 6 bases. The CDR3 extends over 15 amino acids. The V end was cut by 5 bases, the J end by 5 bases, with 19 bases between. Germline V gene data show CDR1 as SGHRS and CDR2 as YFSETQ. This chain's CDR3 is CASSKTSGRSETQYF. The CDR3 DNA follows: TGCGCCAGCAGTAAAACGTCGGGGAGGTCGGAGACCCAGTACTTC.

The CDR3 loop is CASSLQRGRTDTQYF. CDR3 bases: TGTGCCAGCAGCTTACAGCGGGGGCGCACAGATACGCAGTATTTT. The chain has TRBV11-2 and TRBJ2-3; 8 bases align to TRBD2. The J segment lost 1 base and the V segment lost 2 bases, leaving 2 bases of the junction unmatched. The CDR3 consists of 15 residues. CDR1 and CDR2 from the germline V gene are SGHAT and FQNNGV. The variable domain in full, with the rest retrieved from reference TRBV11-2 and TRBJ2-3, is EAGVAQSPRYKIIEKRQSVAFWCNPISGHATLYWYQQILGQGPKLLIQFQNNGVVDDSQLPKDRFSAERLKGVDSTLKIQPAKLEDSAVYLCASSLQRGRTDTQYFGPGTRLTVL.

The chain recombines TRBV9 with TRBJ1-1; TRBD1 matches at 7 bases. J gave up 4 bases and V 4 bases, and 7 bases lay outside the gene matches. The length of the CDR3 is 14 residues. Germline V gives CDR1 SGDLS, CDR2 YYNGEE. The CDR3 sequence is CASSTWDSSTEAFF. DNA for the CDR3: TGTGCCAGCAGCACATGGGACAGTAGCACTGAAGCTTTCTTT.

The chain has TRBV5-1 and TRBJ2-2; TRBD1 matches at 9 bases. The V and J ends lost 3 bases and 6 bases, in that order; junction bases with no gene match: 6. Per germline, CDR1 SGHRS and CDR2 YFSETQ. The CDR3 is 15 residues long. CDR3 protein: CASSWGDRVPGELFF. CDR3 DNA: TGCGCCAGCAGCTGGGGGGACAGGGTCCCCGGGGAGCTGTTTTTT.

The chain joins TRBV7-8 to TRBJ2-4; D not resolved. The CDR3 loop spans 16 amino acids. Deletions cut 4 bases from V and 0 bases from J, with 13 bases between. Germline V gene lookup returns CDR1 SGHVS and CDR2 FQNEAQ. The CDR3 DNA reads TGTGCCAGCAGCTCCTCCGCTAGGCTAGCCAAAAACATTCAGTACTTC. Its protein product is CASSSSARLAKNIQYF.

V gene TRBV30 combines with J gene TRBJ2-3, with D hard to call. CDR1 and CDR2 (germline): GTSNPN, SVGIG (reference sequence). This CDR3 region has 14 residues. V lost 1 base and J lost 5, with 13 bases in between. In DNA form, the CDR3 reads TGTGCCTGGAGTGCAACCAGATTTGGAGATACGCAGTATTTT. Translated, it gives CAWSATRFGDTQYF.